This T cell receptor (beta chain) was documented in a study of CD8+CD57+ T cells in acquired aplastic anemia. Study-wide background: When averaged, DNA from sorted CD4+ and CD8+ cells came to 3.2 ug.

This clonotype was counted ten times or more. Its cognate antigen is unknown. Patients who underwent sequencing had shown CD8+CD57+ cell expansion by flow cytometry. Every patient was diagnosed with severe acquired aplastic anemia. No therapy had been given to the patients at the time of blood sampling. Genomic DNA served as template for TCR beta VDJ and CDR3 profiling. TCRdb independently ran MiXCR on the reads; one entry per CDR3 protein. The table includes approximately 150,000 distinct CDR3 sequences, less than 60% detected once. Study-wide findings and caveats: Controls and patients did not differ significantly in CD8+ Simpson's diversity.

Looked up from germline, CDR1 is MNHNS and CDR2 is SASEGT. The CDR3 totals 13 residues. The V end lost 8 bases, the J end lost 8 bases, and 16 bases lay between the germline ends. This sequence originates from a human donor with aplastic anemia. Sequenced: sorted CD4+, CD8+, or CD8+CD57+ T cells (not recorded which) from PBMCs. The V and J genes are TRBV6-1 and TRBJ2-1; perhaps TRBD2 as D (5 bases). CDR3 amino acids: CASRTPRVDEQFF. The CDR3 DNA sequence: TGTGCCAGCCGGACCCCGAGGGTAGATGAGCAGTTCTTC.